Following are 27 T cell receptor beta chains from one sample sequenced in a study of chemoradiotherapy in HPV16-positive cancers. Clones were sequenced by immunoSEQ multiplex PCR, and TCRdb holds only the in-frame ones, with some missing. The sample has roughly 34,000 clones, 70% to 90% seen once; the top ten hold around 2.3%. This specimen consisted of blood, obtained from a patient who underwent chemoradiotherapy. The receptor set was obtained from a human donor with HPV-associated anogenital cancer.

The chain is built from TRBV7-2 and TRBJ1-4; 8 nucleotides match TRBD1. With V trimmed by 2 bases and J by 4 bases, 3 bases remained unmatched. Germline CDR1 SGHTA, CDR2 FQGNSA. This CDR3 region has 15 residues. CDR3: CASSLQTGDNEKLFF. DNA for the CDR3: TGTGCCAGCAGCTTACAGACAGGGGATAATGAAAAACTGTTTTTT.

In DNA, the CDR3 is TGTGCCAGCTCACGTCAGGGGGGTCATGGCTACACCTTC. Translating it yields CASSRQGGHGYTF. The rearrangement links TRBV18 to TRBJ1-2; TRBD1 aligns across 7 bases. The germline V gene has CDR1 KGHSH and CDR2 LQKENI. The trim removed 4 bases at V and 6 bases at J, leaving 5 bases unmatched. This CDR3 spans 13 amino acids.

This rearrangement joins TRBV28 to TRBJ2-7; a possible D gene is TRBD1 (5 bases). Germline assignment: CDR1 MDHEN and CDR2 SYDVKM. V was shortened by 3 bases and J by 2 bases, with 14 bases between the two germline ends. The CDR3 covers 15 residues. DNA of the CDR3: TGTGCCAGCAGTTTGATGTATCCAGGGCCCTACGAGCAGTACTTC. Protein: CASSLMYPGPYEQYF.

The chain has TRBV5-8 and TRBJ2-7, with D perhaps matching TRBD1 (6 bases). The CDR3 totals 17 residues. Germline-derived CDR1 and CDR2 are SGHTS and YDEGEE. V lost 7 bases and J lost 5, with 28 bases in between. CDR3 sequence reads: CASPTPPAGDVADEQYF. Here the CDR3 DNA reads TGTGCCAGCCCGACCCCCCCCGCAGGGGACGTCGCGGACGAGCAGTACTTC.

The chain employs TRBV11-2 and TRBJ2-1, with D possibly matching TRBD1 (6 bases). V dropped 3 bases and J dropped 3 bases, with 15 bases sitting between them. The CDR3 runs 16 residues. Germline V CDR1 and CDR2: SGHAT, FQNNGV. The chain's CDR3 is CASSFRGSGYYNEQFF. The CDR3 DNA reads as TGTGCCAGCAGCTTTAGGGGGTCGGGTTACTACAATGAGCAGTTCTTC.

The chain uses TRBV7-2 and TRBJ1-2, with a tentative D call TRBD1 (5 bases). V was pared by 3 bases and J by 4 bases, with 12 bases between. This CDR3 has 14 residues. In germline, CDR1 is SGHTA, CDR2 FQGNSA. The CDR3 spells CASSFSRVGYGYTF. Here the CDR3 DNA reads TGTGCCAGCAGCTTTTCCAGGGTTGGCTATGGCTACACCTTC.

J is TRBJ1-5 and V is TRBV30; perhaps TRBD1 as D (5 bases). With 0 bases removed from V and 2 bases from J, the gap between germline ends came to 23 bases. The CDR3 is made up of 19 amino acids. Germline values: CDR1 GTSNPN, CDR2 SVGIG (reference sequence). CDR3 region: CAWSVPDPGPRWGNQPQHF. The CDR3, as DNA: TGTGCCTGGAGTGTACCGGATCCGGGACCGCGGTGGGGCAATCAGCCCCAGCATTTT.

This clone has a single count. The chain combines TRBV7-6 with TRBJ2-7; either TRBD1 or TRBD2 may supply D (7 bases each). In germline, CDR1 is SGHVS, CDR2 FNYEAQ. The CDR3 has 13 residues. V lost 6 bases and J 6 bases, leaving 15 bases between the germline ends. The CDR3, as DNA: TGTGCCAGCAGGCCTACAGGGGAGGGCGAGCAGTACTTC. This translates into CASRPTGEGEQYF.

This chain joins TRBV7-6 and TRBJ2-7, with 8 bases lining up with TRBD1. Germline V CDR1 and CDR2: SGHVS, FNYEAQ. Trimming removed 6 bases from V and 3 bases from J; junction bases left unmatched: 4. The CDR3 runs 13 residues. The CDR3 is CASRLTGDYEQYF. Here the CDR3 DNA reads TGTGCCAGCAGATTGACAGGGGACTACGAGCAGTACTTC.

This clone is a singleton in its sample. CDR3 nucleotide sequence: TGTGCCAGCAGTCATGATACGACAGGTCGGTACGAGCAGTACTTC. Encoded protein: CASSHDTTGRYEQYF. The chain couples TRBV27 to TRBJ2-7, with D tentatively TRBD1 (6 bases). The CDR3 is made up of 15 amino acids. Trimming shortened V by 5 bases and J by 4 bases, and 18 bases separated the two germline ends. Germline CDR1 MNHEY, CDR2 SMNVEV (reference sequence).

The chain joins TRBV10-3 to TRBJ2-2, with D unresolved. Germline V gene lookup returns CDR1 ENHRY and CDR2 SYGVKD. V was shortened by 0 bases and J by 3 bases, with 14 bases between the two germline ends. The CDR3 is 17 residues long. The CDR3 DNA sequence: TGTGCCATCAGTGAGTCGAAATCCACTCTTGACACCGGGGAGCTGTTTTTT. Translated: CAISESKSTLDTGELFF.

This chain links TRBV5-6 with TRBJ1-1; a weak D match, TRBD1 (6 bases). CDR1 and CDR2 from the germline V gene are SGHDT and YYEEEE. Trimming stripped 0 bases from V and 8 bases from J, with 11 bases between. CDR3 size: 13 residues. CDR3: CASSLDTGPEAFF. CDR3 sequence (DNA): TGTGCCAGCAGCTTGGATACAGGGCCCGAAGCTTTCTTT. Complete variable domain (other parts from reference TRBV5-6 and TRBJ1-1): DAGVTQSPTHLIKTRGQQVTLRCSPKSGHDTVSWYQQALGQGPQFIFQYYEEEERQRGNFPDRFSGHQFPNYSSELNVNALLLGDSALYLCASSLDTGPEAFFGQGTRLTVV.

This clone was detected only once. The chain uses TRBV19 and TRBJ1-2, with TRBD1 matching over 7 bases. The V and J ends lost 6 bases and 4 bases, in that order; junction bases with no gene match: 14. This CDR3 contains 16 residues. The V gene's germline CDR1 is LNHDA and CDR2 SQIVND (reference sequence). The CDR3 here is CASSLDDRERVYGYTF. Written as DNA, the CDR3 is TGTGCCAGTAGCCTGGACGACAGGGAGAGGGTCTATGGCTACACCTTC.

V and J are TRBV27 and TRBJ2-1; D is ambiguous. With 1 base removed from V and 1 base from J, the gap between germline ends came to 8 bases. This CDR3 spans 15 amino acids. Germline V CDR1 and CDR2: MNHEY, SMNVEV (reference sequence). CDR3: CASSLYAGSYNEQFF. CDR3 DNA sequence: TGTGCCAGCAGTTTATATGCAGGATCCTACAATGAGCAGTTCTTC.

The chain uses TRBV4-2 and TRBJ2-3, with D possibly matching TRBD2 (6 bases). Trimming left V 0 bases short and J 2 bases short, with 15 bases between. Germline V gives CDR1 LGHNA, CDR2 YNFKEQ. This CDR3 spans 17 amino acids. CDR3 sequence (DNA): TGTGCCAGCAGCCAAGAAGGTGGCGGGGCTTTCACAGATACGCAGTATTTT. It translates to CASSQEGGGAFTDTQYF.

The rearrangement links TRBV9 to TRBJ1-5; 9 bases agree with TRBD1. Germline CDR1 and CDR2: SGDLS and YYNGEE. V gave up 0 bases and J gave up 7 bases; unmatched junction bases: 5. The CDR3 is 15 amino acids. CDR3 in amino acids: CASSVGTGVGQPQHF. The CDR3 bases are TGTGCCAGCAGCGTAGGGACAGGGGTAGGACAGCCCCAGCATTTT. The variable domain in full, completed from reference TRBV9 and TRBJ1-5, reads DSGVTQTPKHLITATGQRVTLRCSPRSGDLSVYWYQQSLDQGLQFLIQYYNGEERAKGNILERFSAQQFPDLHSELNLSSLELGDSALYFCASSVGTGVGQPQHFGDGTRLSIL.

This clone was counted only a few times. The rearrangement links TRBV11-2 to TRBJ1-2, with 11 bases matching TRBD1. The CDR3 runs to 15 residues. The V and J ends lost 5 bases and 8 bases, in that order; junction bases with no gene match: 10. Germline V gene lookup returns CDR1 SGHAT and CDR2 FQNNGV. The CDR3 spells CASSTEGQGVGGYTF. DNA of the CDR3: TGTGCCAGCAGCACAGAGGGACAGGGGGTGGGAGGCTACACCTTC.

The chain is built from TRBV5-5 and TRBJ2-1, with D possibly being TRBD2 (5 bases). V was pared by 4 bases and J by 8 bases, with 22 bases between. The CDR3 covers 16 residues. CDR1 and CDR2 from the germline V gene are SGHKS and YYEKEE (reference sequence). CDR3 coding DNA: TGTGCCAGCAGCGCAGGTAGCTTATTACGGGGAGATGAGCAGTTCTTC. Translated, it gives CASSAGSLLRGDEQFF.

The chain is built from TRBV6-5 and TRBJ1-1; D is perhaps TRBD1 (5 bases). Germline loops: CDR1 MNHEY, CDR2 SVGAGI. The length of the CDR3 is 14 residues. V gave up 5 bases and J gave up 4 bases, with 14 bases separating them. The CDR3 protein is CASSREGAGTEAFF. DNA for the CDR3: TGTGCCAGCAGTCGCGAAGGGGCTGGCACTGAAGCTTTCTTT.

V usage is TRBV9 and J usage is TRBJ2-2; 9 bases are a match to TRBD1. V lost 0 bases to trimming and J lost 0 bases; unmatched junction nucleotides: 6. CDR1 SGDLS and CDR2 YYNGEE come from the germline V gene. The CDR3 is 18 amino acids. The CDR3 protein is CASSVEQGATSNTGELFF. In DNA, the CDR3 is TGTGCCAGCAGCGTAGAACAGGGGGCCACCTCGAACACCGGGGAGCTGTTTTTT. Together with reference TRBV9 and TRBJ2-2, the CDR3 gives the full variable domain: DSGVTQTPKHLITATGQRVTLRCSPRSGDLSVYWYQQSLDQGLQFLIQYYNGEERAKGNILERFSAQQFPDLHSELNLSSLELGDSALYFCASSVEQGATSNTGELFFGEGSRLTVL.

The count of this clone is one. The V gene is TRBV5-1, the J gene TRBJ2-3; the D gene could be TRBD1 or TRBD2 (5 bases each). The CDR3 runs to 16 residues. Germline V CDR1 and CDR2: SGHRS, YFSETQ. With 1 base removed from V and 1 base from J, the gap between germline ends came to 13 bases. CDR3 sequence reads: CASSLLRGVGTDTQYF. CDR3 DNA sequence: TGCGCCAGCAGCTTGTTAAGAGGGGTGGGCACAGATACGCAGTATTTT.

This clone was recorded once. V is TRBV27 and J is TRBJ2-7, with 7 bases identical to TRBD1. V shed 3 bases, J shed 1 base, and the junction held 3 bases outside the gene matches. The CDR3 runs to 14 residues. Germline assignment: CDR1 MNHEY and CDR2 SMNVEV (reference sequence). The CDR3 loop is CASSLGTDSYEQYF. The DNA of the CDR3 is TGTGCCAGCAGTTTGGGGACAGATTCCTACGAGCAGTACTTC.

The V gene is TRBV2, the J gene TRBJ1-5, with D perhaps TRBD1 (5 bases). Germline V gene lookup returns CDR1 SNHLY and CDR2 FYNNEI. With 6 bases removed from V and 1 base from J, the gap between germline ends came to 22 bases. The CDR3 loop spans 18 amino acids. CDR3 coding DNA: TGTGCCAGCAGCGACGAACCGGGACCCCTGTGGAGCAATCAGCCCCAGCATTTT. Translation: CASSDEPGPLWSNQPQHF.

The table lists this clone with a count of one. The chain has TRBV11-3 and TRBJ2-3; D call uncertain. The V end lost 4 bases, the J end lost 0 bases, and 14 bases lay between the germline ends. The CDR3 has 16 amino acids. The germline V gene has CDR1 SGHNT and CDR2 YENEEA. CDR3 region: CASSSDGFPSTDTQYF. The CDR3, as DNA: TGTGCCAGCAGCTCAGACGGCTTCCCAAGCACAGATACGCAGTATTTT. The whole variable domain, filled in from reference TRBV11-3 and TRBJ2-3, reads EAGVVQSPRYKIIEKKQPVAFWCNPISGHNTLYWYLQNLGQGPELLIRYENEEAVDDSQLPKDRFSAERLKGVDSTLKIQPAELGDSAVYLCASSSDGFPSTDTQYFGPGTRLTVL.

The V and J genes are TRBV5-1 and TRBJ1-2; 9 bases agree with TRBD1. This CDR3 contains 14 residues. With 4 bases clipped from V and 7 bases from J, the junction kept 8 bases outside the gene matches. Per the germline V gene, CDR1 is SGHRS and CDR2 is YFSETQ. CDR3: CASSPLTGGTGYTF. The DNA of the CDR3 is TGCGCCAGCAGCCCGCTAACAGGGGGCACTGGCTACACCTTC.

This sequence joins TRBV7-6 and TRBJ2-7; 7 nucleotides match TRBD1. The CDR3 runs 15 residues. V shed 2 bases and J 2 bases; nucleotides not matched to a gene: 6. Germline CDR1 and CDR2: SGHVS and FNYEAQ. Written as DNA, the CDR3 is TGTGCCAGCAGCTTACGACAGGGATCAACCTACGAGCAGTACTTC. Its protein is CASSLRQGSTYEQYF.

This clone appeared a few times. The rearrangement joins TRBV5-5 to TRBJ2-7, with D perhaps TRBD2 (6 bases). Germline V lookup: CDR1 SGHKS, CDR2 YYEKEE (reference sequence). V was cut by 3 bases and J by 4 bases, with 17 bases left in between. The CDR3 is 15 amino acids. CDR3 region: CASSSAGVRGYEQYF. In nucleotides, the CDR3 is TGTGCCAGCAGCTCGGCCGGCGTCCGGGGGTACGAGCAGTACTTC.